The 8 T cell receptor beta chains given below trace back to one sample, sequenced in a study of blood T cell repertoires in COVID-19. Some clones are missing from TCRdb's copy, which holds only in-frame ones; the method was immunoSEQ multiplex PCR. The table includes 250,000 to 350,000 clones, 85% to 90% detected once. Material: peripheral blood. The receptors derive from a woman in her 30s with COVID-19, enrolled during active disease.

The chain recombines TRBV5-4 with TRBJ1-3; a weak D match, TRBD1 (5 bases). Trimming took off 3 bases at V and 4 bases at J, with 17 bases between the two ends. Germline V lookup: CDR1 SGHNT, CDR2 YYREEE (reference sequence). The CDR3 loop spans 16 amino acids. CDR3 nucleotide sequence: TGTGCCAGCAGCTCGACAGTCTATTCGTTCGGAAACACCATATATTTT. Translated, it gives CASSSTVYSFGNTIYF.

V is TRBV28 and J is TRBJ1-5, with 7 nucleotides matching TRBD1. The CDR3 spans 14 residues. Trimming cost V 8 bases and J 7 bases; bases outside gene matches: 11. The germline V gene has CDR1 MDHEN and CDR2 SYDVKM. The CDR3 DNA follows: TGTGCCAGCGGACGACAGGGCAAAATACAGCCCCAGCATTTT. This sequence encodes CASGRQGKIQPQHF.

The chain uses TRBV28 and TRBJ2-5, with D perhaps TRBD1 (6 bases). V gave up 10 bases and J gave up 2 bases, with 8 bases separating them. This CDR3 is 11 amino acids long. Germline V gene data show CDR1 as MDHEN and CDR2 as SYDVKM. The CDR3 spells CAIGQQETQYF. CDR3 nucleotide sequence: TGTGCCATCGGACAGCAAGAGACCCAGTACTTC.

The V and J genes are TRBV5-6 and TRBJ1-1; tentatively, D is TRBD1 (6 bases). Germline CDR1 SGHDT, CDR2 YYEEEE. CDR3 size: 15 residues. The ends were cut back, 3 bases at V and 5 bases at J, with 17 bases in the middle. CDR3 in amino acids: CASSYWDKISTEAFF. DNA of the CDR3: TGTGCCAGCAGCTACTGGGACAAAATTTCGACTGAAGCTTTCTTT. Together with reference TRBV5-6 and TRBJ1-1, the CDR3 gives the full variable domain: DAGVTQSPTHLIKTRGQQVTLRCSPKSGHDTVSWYQQALGQGPQFIFQYYEEEERQRGNFPDRFSGHQFPNYSSELNVNALLLGDSALYLCASSYWDKISTEAFFGQGTRLTVV.

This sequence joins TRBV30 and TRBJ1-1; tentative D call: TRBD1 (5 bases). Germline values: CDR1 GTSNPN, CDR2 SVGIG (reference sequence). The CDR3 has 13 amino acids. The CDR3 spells CAWGRQGNTEAFF. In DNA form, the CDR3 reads TGTGCTTGGGGGAGGCAGGGAAACACTGAAGCTTTCTTT. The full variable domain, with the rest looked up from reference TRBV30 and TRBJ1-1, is SQTIHQWPATLVQPVGSPLSLECTVEGTSNPNLYWYRQAAGRGLQLLFYSVGIGQISSEVPQNLSASRPQDRQFILSSKKLLLSDSGFYLCAWGRQGNTEAFFGQGTRLTVV.

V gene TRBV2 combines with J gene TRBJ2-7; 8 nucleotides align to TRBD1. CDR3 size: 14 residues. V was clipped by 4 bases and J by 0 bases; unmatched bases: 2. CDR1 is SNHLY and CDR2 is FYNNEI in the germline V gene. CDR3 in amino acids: CASSADRDSYEQYF. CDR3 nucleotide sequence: TGTGCCAGCAGTGCGGACAGGGACTCCTACGAGCAGTACTTC.

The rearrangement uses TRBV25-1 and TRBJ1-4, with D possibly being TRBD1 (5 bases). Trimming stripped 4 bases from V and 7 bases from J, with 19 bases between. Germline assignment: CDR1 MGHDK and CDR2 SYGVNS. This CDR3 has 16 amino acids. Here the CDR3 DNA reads TGTGCCAGCAGTGCCCCCTCGGGGGGGTTAGGTGAAAAACTGTTTTTT. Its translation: CASSAPSGGLGEKLFF.

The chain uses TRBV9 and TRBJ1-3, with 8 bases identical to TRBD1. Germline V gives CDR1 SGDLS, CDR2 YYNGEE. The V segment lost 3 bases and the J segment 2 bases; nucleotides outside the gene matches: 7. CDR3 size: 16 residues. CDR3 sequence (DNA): TGTGCCAGCAGCGCAGAACAGGGGGTAGCTGGAAACACCATATATTTT. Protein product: CASSAEQGVAGNTIYF.